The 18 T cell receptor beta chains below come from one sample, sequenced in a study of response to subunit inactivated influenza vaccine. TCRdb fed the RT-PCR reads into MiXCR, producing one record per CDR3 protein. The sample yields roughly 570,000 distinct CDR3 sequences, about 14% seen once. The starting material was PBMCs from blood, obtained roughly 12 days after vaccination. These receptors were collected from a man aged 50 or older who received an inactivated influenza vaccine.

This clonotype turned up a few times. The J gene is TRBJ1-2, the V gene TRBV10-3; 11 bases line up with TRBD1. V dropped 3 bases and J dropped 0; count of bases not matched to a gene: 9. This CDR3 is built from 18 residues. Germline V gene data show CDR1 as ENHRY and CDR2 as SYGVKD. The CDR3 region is CAISDLRDRGSPNYGYTF. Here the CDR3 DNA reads TGTGCCATCAGTGATCTCCGGGACAGGGGGTCCCCTAACTATGGCTACACCTTC.

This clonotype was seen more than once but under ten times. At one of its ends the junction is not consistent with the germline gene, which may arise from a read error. The DNA for the CDR3 is TGTGCCAGCAGTGTAATTCACAGTTTCGTTACTTTCTTT. Its translation: CASSVIHSFVTFF. V usage is TRBV28 and J usage is TRBJ1-6; no reliable D call. This CDR3 contains 13 residues. The germline V gene has CDR1 MDHEN and CDR2 SYDVKM.

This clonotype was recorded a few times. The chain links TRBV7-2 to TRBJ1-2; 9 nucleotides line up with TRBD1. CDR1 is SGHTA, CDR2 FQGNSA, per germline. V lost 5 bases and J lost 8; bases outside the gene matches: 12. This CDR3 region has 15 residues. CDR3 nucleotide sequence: TGTGCCAGCAGCGCAGCGGGGACAGGGCTTCGAGGCTACACCTTC. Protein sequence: CASSAAGTGLRGYTF.

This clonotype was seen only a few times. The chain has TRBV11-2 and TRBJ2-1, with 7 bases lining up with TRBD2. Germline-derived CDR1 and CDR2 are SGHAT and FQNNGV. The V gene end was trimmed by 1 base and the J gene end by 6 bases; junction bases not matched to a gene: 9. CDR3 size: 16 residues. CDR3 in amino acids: CASSLGSAGPLNEQFF. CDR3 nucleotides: TGTGCCAGCAGCTTAGGATCAGCGGGGCCCCTCAATGAGCAGTTCTTC.

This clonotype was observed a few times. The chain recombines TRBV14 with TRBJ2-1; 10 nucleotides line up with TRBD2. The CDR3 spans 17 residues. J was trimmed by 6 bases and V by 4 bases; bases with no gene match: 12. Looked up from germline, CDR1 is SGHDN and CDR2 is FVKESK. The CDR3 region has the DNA TGTGCCAGCAGCCCCACCGGCCTAGCGGGAGAAGGCAATGAGCAGTTCTTC. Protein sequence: CASSPTGLAGEGNEQFF.

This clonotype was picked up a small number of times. The chain's CDR3 is CASSQDHLSYNEQFF. CDR3 coding DNA: TGTGCCAGCAGCCAAGATCACCTCTCCTACAATGAGCAGTTCTTC. The genes are TRBV3-1 and TRBJ2-1; D gene uncertain. The CDR3 runs 15 residues. Germline V gene sequence: CDR1 LGHDT, CDR2 YNNKEL (reference sequence). The ends were cut back, 0 bases at V and 0 bases at J, with 6 bases in the middle.

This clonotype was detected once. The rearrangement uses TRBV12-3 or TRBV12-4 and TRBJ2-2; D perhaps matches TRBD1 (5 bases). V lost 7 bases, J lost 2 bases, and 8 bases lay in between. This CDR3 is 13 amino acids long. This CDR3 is CASIDSNTGELFF. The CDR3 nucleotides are TGTGCCAGCATCGACAGTAACACCGGGGAGCTGTTTTTT.

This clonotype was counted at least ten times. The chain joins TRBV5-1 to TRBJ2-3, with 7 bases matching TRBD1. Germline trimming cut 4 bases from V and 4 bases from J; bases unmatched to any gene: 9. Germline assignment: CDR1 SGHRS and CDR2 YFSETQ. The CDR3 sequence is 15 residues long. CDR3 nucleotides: TGCGCCAGCAGCGTCTCTAAGGGGGCGGCAGATACGCAGTATTTT. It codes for CASSVSKGAADTQYF. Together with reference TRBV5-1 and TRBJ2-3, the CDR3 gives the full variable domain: KAGVTQTPRYLIKTRGQQVTLSCSPISGHRSVSWYQQTPGQGLQFLFEYFSETQRNKGNFPGRFSGRQFSNSRSEMNVSTLELGDSALYLCASSVSKGAADTQYFGPGTRLTVL.

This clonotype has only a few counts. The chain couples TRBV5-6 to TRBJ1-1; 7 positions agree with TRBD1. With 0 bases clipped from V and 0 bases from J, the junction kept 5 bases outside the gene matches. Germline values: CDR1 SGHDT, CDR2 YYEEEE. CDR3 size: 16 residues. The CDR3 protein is CASSLERGRLNTEAFF. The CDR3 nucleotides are TGTGCCAGCAGCTTGGAAAGGGGGCGACTGAACACTGAAGCTTTCTTT.

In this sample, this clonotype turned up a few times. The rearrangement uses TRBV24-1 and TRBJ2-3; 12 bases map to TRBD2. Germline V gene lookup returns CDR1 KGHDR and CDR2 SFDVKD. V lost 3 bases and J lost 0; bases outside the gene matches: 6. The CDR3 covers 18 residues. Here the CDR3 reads CATSDTSGGPSSTDTQYF. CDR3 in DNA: TGTGCCACCAGTGATACTAGCGGGGGGCCTTCTAGCACAGATACGCAGTATTTT.

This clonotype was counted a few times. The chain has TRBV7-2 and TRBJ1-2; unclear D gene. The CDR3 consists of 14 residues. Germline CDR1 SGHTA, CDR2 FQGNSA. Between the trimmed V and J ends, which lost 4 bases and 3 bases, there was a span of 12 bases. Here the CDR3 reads CASSYGGYDYGYTF. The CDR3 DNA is TGTGCCAGCAGCTATGGAGGGTACGACTATGGCTACACCTTC.

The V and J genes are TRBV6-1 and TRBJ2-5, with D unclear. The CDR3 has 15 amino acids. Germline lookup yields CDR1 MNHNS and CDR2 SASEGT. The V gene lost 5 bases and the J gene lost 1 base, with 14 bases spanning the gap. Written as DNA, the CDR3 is TGTGCCAGCAGTCTCATGCTGGGGTCCCAAGAGACCCAGTACTTC. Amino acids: CASSLMLGSQETQYF.

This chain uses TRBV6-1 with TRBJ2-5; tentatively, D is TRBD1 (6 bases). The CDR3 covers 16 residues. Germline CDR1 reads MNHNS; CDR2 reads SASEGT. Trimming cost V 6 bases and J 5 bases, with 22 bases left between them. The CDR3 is CASSTSARGPPETQYF. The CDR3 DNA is TGTGCCAGCAGCACTTCAGCCAGGGGCCCCCCGGAGACCCAGTACTTC.

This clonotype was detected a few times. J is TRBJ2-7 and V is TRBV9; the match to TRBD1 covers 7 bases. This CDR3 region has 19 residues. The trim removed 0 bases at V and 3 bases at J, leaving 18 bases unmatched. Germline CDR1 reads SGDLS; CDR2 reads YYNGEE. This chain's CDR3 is CASSVEPGGEPGPNYEQYF. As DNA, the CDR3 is TGTGCCAGCAGCGTAGAACCAGGGGGAGAACCGGGACCGAACTACGAGCAGTACTTC.

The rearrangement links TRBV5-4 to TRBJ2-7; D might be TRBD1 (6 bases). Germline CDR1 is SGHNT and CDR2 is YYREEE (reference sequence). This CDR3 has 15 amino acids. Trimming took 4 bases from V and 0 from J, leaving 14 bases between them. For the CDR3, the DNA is TGTGCCAGCAGCCCGGACAGTACGAGCTCCTACGAGCAGTACTTC. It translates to CASSPDSTSSYEQYF.

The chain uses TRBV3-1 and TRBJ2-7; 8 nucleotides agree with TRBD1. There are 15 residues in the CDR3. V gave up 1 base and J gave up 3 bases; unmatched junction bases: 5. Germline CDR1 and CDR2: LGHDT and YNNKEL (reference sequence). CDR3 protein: CASSQATGGIYEQYF. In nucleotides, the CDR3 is TGTGCCAGCAGCCAAGCAACAGGGGGTATCTACGAGCAGTACTTC.

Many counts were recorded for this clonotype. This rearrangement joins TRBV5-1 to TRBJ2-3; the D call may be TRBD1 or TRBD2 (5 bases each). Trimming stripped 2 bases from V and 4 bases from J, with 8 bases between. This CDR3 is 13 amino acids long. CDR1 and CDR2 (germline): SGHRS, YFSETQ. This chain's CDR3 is CASSFEGPDTQYF. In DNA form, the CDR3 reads TGCGCCAGCAGCTTCGAGGGGCCAGATACGCAGTATTTT. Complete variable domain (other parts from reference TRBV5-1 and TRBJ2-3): KAGVTQTPRYLIKTRGQQVTLSCSPISGHRSVSWYQQTPGQGLQFLFEYFSETQRNKGNFPGRFSGRQFSNSRSEMNVSTLELGDSALYLCASSFEGPDTQYFGPGTRLTVL.

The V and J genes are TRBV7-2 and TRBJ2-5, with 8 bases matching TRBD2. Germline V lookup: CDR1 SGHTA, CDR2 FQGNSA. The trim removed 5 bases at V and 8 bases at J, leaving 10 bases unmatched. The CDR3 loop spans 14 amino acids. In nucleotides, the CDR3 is TGTGCCAGCAGCCCTCTGGCGGGGGGTCAAACCCAGTACTTC. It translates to CASSPLAGGQTQYF.